The clone carrying this T cell receptor beta chain was seen ten or more times. The antigen is unknown. The assay was immunoSEQ multiplex PCR, and TCRdb's table has in-frame clones only and misses some. The sample presents several thousand clones, none singletons. Treatment was busulfan-fludarabine conditioning, a marrow graft, and cyclophosphamide on days +3 and +4. The CDR3 covers 12 residues. V was shortened by 5 bases and J by 5 bases, with 12 bases between the two germline ends. Looked up from germline, CDR1 is GTSNPN and CDR2 is SVGIG (reference sequence). This entry comes from a study of T cells after posttransplantation cyclophosphamide. Overall study results and limits: Later post-transplant blood repertoires were often dominated by donor CD8+ memory clones. Recipient CMV seropositivity and CMV reactivation strongly tracked TRB clonality. TRB overlap between skin or GI tissue T cells and blood was limited.

The chain links TRBV30 to TRBJ2-5; a weak D match, TRBD1 (5 bases). The origin of this receptor is a male patient in his late teens or twenties who received an allogeneic stem cell transplant from an unrelated donor, was CMV-positive, and had acute and chronic GVHD. Some T cells may originate from the graft donor. This material consisted of PBMCs, taken after allogeneic stem cell transplant with posttransplant cyclophosphamide. The CDR3: CAWDSSRETQYF. CDR3 DNA: TGTGCCTGGGACAGCTCCCGGGAGACCCAGTACTTC.